The clone carrying this T cell receptor beta chain was recorded once. Its antigen is still unknown. The CDR3 is 13 residues long. The V gene lost 0 bases and the J gene lost 7 bases, with 7 bases spanning the gap. The germline V gene encodes CDR1 MNHEY and CDR2 SVGAGI. The sample's treatment: roughly ten-day PBMC culture with coronavirus spike peptide pools or control peptides (ViraFEST assay). Sequenced with the Oncomine TCR Beta short-read assay was DNA taken from cultured CD4+ T cells. One entry per CDR3 protein, called by TCRdb with MiXCR from the PCR reads. This table holds about 16,000 distinct CDR3 sequences, about 35% found once. This specimen belongs to a study of vaccination and CD4 T cells after COVID-19.

The chain links TRBV6-5 to TRBJ2-1, with D uncertain. What was sequenced was cultured CD4+ T cells from blood. This clonotype was sampled from a human donor with COVID-19. The CDR3 DNA reads as TGTGCCAGCAGTTACTCGCGTAGGAATGAGCAGTTCTTC. Protein sequence: CASSYSRRNEQFF.